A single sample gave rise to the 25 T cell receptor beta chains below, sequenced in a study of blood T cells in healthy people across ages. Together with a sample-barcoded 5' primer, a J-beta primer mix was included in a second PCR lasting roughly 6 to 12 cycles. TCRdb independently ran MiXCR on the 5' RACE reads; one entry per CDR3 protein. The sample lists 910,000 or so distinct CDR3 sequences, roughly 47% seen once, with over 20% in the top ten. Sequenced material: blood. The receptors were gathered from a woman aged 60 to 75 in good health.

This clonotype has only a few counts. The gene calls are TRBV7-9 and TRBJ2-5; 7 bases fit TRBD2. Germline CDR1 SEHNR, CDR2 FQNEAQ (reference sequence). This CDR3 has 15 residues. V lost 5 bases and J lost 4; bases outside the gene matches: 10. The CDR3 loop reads CASSQLGGRRETQYF. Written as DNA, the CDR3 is TGTGCCAGCAGCCAACTGGGGGGGAGACGAGAGACCCAGTACTTC.

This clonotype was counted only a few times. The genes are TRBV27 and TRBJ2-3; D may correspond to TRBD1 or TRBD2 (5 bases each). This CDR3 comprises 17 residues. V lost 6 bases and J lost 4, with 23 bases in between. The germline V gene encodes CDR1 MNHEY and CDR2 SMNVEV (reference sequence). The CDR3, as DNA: TGTGCCAGCAGCCGCCAGGGCCCGGGGATCTATGCAGATACGCAGTATTTT. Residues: CASSRQGPGIYADTQYF.

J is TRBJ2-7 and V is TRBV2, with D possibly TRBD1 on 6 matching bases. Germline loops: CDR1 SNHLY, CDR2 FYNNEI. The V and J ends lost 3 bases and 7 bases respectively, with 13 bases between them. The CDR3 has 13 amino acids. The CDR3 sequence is CASSEGHYNEQYF. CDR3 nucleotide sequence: TGTGCCAGCAGTGAGGGACATTACAATGAGCAGTACTTC. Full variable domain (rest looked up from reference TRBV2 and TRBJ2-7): EPEVTQTPSHQVTQMGQEVILRCVPISNHLYFYWYRQILGQKVEFLVSFYNNEISEKSEIFDDQFSVERPDGSNFTLKIRSTKLEDSAMYFCASSEGHYNEQYFGPGTRLTVT.

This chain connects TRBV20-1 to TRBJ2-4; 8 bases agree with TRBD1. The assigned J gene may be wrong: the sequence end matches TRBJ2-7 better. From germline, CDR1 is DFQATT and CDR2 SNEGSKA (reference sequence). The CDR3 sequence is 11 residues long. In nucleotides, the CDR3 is TGCAGTGCGCCGGACAGGGCCGAGCAGTACTTC. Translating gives CSAPDRAEQYF.

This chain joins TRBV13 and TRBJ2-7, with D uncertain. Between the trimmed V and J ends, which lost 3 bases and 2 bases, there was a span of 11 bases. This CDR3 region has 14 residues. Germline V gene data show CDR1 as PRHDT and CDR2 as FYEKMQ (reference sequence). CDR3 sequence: CASSLMVQPYEQYF. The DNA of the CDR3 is TGTGCCAGCAGCTTGATGGTCCAACCCTACGAGCAGTACTTC.

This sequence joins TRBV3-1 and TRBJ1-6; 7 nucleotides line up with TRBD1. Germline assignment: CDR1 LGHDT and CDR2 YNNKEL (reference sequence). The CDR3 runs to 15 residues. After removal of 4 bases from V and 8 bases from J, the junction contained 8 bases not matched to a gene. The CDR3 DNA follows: TGTGCCAGCAGCCCACCCGGGACAGCGGATTCACCCCTCCACTTT. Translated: CASSPPGTADSPLHF.

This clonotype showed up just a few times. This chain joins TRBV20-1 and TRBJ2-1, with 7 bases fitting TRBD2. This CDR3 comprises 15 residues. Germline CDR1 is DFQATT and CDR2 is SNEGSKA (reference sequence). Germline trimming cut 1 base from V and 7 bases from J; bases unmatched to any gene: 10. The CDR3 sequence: CSARVGRATGNEQFF. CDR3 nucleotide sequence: TGCAGTGCTAGAGTTGGGAGGGCCACGGGAAATGAGCAGTTCTTC.

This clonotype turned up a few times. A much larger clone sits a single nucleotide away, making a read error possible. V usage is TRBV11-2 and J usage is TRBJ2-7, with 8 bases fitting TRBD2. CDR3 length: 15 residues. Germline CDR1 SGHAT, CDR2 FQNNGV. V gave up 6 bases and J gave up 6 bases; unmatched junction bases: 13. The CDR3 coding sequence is TGTGCCAGCAGAATTCTAGCGGGCCGTCCTTGCGAGCAGTACTTC. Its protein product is CASRILAGRPCEQYF. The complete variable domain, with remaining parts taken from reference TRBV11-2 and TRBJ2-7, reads EAGVAQSPRYKIIEKRQSVAFWCNPISGHATLYWYQQILGQGPKLLIQFQNNGVVDDSQLPKDRFSAERLKGVDSTLKIQPAKLEDSAVYLCASRILAGRPCEQYFGPGTRLTVT.

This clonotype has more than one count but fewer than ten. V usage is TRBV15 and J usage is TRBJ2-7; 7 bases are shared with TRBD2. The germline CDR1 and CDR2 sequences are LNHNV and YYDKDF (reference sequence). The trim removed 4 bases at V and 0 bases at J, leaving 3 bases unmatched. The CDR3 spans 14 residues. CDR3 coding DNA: TGTGCCACCAGCACGGGCGGGAGCTCCTACGAGCAGTACTTC. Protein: CATSTGGSSYEQYF.

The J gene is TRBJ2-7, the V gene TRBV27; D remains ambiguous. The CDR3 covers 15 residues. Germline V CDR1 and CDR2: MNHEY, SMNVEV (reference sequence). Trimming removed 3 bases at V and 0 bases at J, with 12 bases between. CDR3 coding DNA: TGTGCCAGCAGTTTGGGTCAAGTACCCTCCTACGAGCAGTACTTC. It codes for CASSLGQVPSYEQYF.

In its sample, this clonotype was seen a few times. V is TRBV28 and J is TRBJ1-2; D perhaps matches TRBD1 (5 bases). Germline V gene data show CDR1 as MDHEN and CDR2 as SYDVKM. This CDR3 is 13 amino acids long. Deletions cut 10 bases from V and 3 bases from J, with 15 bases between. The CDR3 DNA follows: TGTGCCACCAGCAAAGGGGTTGACTATGGCTACACCTTC. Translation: CATSKGVDYGYTF.

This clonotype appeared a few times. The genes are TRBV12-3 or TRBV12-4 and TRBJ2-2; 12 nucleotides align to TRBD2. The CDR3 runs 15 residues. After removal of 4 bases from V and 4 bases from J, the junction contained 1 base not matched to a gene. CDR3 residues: CASSSLAGGTGELFF. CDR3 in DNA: TGTGCCAGCAGTTCACTAGCGGGAGGCACCGGGGAGCTGTTTTTT.

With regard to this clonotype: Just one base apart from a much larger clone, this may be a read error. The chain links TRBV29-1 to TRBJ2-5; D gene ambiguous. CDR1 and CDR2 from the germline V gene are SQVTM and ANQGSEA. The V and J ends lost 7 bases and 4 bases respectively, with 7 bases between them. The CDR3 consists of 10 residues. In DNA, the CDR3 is TGCAGCGGGGGAATAGAGACCCAGTACTTC. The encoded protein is CSGGIETQYF.

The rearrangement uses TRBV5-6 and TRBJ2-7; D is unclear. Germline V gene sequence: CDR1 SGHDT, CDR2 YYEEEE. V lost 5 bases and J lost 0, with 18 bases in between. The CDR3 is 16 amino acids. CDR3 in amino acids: CASSRLDVPTSYEQYF. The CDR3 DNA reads TGTGCCAGCAGTCGACTGGACGTCCCCACCTCCTACGAGCAGTACTTC.

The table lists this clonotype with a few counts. CDR3 region: CASSRTGGRTGELFF. The CDR3 nucleotides are TGCGCCAGCAGTCGAACAGGGGGTAGGACCGGGGAGCTGTTTTTT. The genes are TRBV4-1 and TRBJ2-2; 8 bases map to TRBD1. The CDR3 contains 15 residues. Unmatched junction bases numbered 8, after V lost 6 bases and J lost 5 bases. Germline lookup yields CDR1 MGHRA and CDR2 YSYEKL.

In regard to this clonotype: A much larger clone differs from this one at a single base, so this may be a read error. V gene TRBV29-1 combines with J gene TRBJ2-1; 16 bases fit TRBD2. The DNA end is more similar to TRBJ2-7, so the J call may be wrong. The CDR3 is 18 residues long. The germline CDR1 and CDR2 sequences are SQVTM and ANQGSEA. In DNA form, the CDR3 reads TGCAGCGTCAAGGGGGGACTAGCGGGAGGGGGCTCCTACAATGAGCAGTACTTC. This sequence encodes CSVKGGLAGGGSYNEQYF.

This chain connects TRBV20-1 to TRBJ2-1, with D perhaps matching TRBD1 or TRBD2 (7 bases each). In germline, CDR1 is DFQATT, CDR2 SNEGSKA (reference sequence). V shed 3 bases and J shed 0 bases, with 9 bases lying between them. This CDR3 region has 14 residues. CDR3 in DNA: TGCAGTGCTAGCAGGGGGGGCTCCTACAATGAGCAGTTCTTC. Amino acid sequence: CSASRGGSYNEQFF.

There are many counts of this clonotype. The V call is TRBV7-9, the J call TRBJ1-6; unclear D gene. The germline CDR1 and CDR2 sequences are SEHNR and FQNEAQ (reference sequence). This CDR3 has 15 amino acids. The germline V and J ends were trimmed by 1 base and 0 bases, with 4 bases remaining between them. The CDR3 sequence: CASSLGGSYNSPLHF. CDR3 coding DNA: TGTGCCAGCAGCTTAGGGGGCTCCTATAATTCACCCCTCCACTTT.

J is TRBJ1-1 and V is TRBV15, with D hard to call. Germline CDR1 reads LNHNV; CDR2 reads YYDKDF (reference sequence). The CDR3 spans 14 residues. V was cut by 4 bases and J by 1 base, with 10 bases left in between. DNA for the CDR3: TGTGCCACCAGCAAAAGTACTGGGAACACTGAAGCTTTCTTT. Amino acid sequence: CATSKSTGNTEAFF. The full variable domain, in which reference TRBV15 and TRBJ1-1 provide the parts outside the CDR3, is DAMVIQNPRYQVTQFGKPVTLSCSQTLNHNVMYWYQQKSSQAPKLLFHYYDKDFNNEADTPDNFQSRRPNTSFCFLDIRSPGLGDTAMYLCATSKSTGNTEAFFGQGTRLTVV.

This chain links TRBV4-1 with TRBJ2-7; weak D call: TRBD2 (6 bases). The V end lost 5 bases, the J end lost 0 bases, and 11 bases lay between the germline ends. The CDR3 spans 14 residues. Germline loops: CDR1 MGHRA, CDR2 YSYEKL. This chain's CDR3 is CASSGGDVSYEQYF. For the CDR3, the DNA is TGCGCCAGCAGCGGAGGGGACGTCTCCTACGAGCAGTACTTC.

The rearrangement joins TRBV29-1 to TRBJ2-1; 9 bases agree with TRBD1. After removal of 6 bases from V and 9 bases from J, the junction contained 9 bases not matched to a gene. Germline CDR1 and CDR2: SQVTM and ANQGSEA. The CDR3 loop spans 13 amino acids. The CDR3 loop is CSVEGQGKLEQFF. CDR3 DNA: TGCAGCGTCGAGGGACAGGGCAAACTTGAGCAGTTCTTC.

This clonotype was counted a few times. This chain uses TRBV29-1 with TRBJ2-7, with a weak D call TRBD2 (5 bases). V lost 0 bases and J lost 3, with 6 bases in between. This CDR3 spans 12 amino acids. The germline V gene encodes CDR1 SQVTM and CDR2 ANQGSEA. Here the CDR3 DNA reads TGCAGCGTTGAAGAGGCGGGCTACGAGCAGTACTTC. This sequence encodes CSVEEAGYEQYF.

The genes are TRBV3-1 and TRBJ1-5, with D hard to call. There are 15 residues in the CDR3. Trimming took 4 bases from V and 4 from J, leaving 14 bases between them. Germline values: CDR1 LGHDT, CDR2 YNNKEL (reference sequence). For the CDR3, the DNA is TGTGCCAGCAGCCGAGATGCGCGCTCAAATCAGCCCCAGCATTTT. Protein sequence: CASSRDARSNQPQHF.

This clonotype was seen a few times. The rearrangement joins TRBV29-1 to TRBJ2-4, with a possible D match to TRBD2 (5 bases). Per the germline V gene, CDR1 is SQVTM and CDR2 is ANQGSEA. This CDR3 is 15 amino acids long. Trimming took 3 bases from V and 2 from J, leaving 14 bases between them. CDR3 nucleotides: TGCAGCGTTGAGATGGTAGCGTCTACCAAAAACATTCAGTACTTC. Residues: CSVEMVASTKNIQYF. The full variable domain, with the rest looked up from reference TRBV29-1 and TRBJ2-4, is SAVISQKPSRDICQRGTSLTIQCQVDSQVTMMFWYRQQPGQSLTLIATANQGSEATYESGFVIDKFPISRPNLTFSTLTVSNMSPEDSSIYLCSVEMVASTKNIQYFGAGTRLSVL.

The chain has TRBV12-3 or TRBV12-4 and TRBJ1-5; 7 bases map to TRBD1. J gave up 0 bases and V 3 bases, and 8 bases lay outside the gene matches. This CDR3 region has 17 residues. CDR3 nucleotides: TGTGCCAGCAGTTTCAGGGGGGCAAGGGGTAGCAATCAGCCCCAGCATTTT. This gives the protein CASSFRGARGSNQPQHF.